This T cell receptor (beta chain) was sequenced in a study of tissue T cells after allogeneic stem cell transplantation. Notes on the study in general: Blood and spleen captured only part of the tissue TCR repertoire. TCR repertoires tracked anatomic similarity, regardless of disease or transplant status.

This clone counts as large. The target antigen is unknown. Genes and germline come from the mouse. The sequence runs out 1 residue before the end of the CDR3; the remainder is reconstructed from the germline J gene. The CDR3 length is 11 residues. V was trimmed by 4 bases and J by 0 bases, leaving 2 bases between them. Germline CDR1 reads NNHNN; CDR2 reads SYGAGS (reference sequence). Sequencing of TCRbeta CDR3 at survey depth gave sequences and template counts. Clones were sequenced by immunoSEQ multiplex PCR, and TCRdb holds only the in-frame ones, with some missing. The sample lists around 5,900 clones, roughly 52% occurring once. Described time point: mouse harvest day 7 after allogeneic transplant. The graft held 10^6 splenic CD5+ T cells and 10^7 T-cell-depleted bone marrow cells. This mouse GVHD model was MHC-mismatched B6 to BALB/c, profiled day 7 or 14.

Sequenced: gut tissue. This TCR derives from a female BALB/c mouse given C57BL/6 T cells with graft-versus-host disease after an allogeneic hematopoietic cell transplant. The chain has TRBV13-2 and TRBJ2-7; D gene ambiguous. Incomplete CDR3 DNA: TGTGCCAGCGGTCCCTCCTATGAACAGTAC. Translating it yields CASGPSYEQY. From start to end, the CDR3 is CASGPSYEQYF.